This entry lists 9 T cell receptor beta chains sequenced from one sample in a study of cytomegalovirus exposure and HLA in healthy donors. The PCR had 60 Vbeta and 13 Jbeta primers. Measured with immunoSEQ multiplex PCR; TCRdb has only the in-frame clones, and not every one. The sample shows around 95,000 clones, 74% of them seen only once. The sample taken for sequencing was PBMCs. The receptors originated from a male donor in good health and CMV-seronegative.

This chain links TRBV27 with TRBJ2-1, with TRBD2 identical over 7 bases. This CDR3 spans 15 amino acids. Germline assignment: CDR1 MNHEY and CDR2 SMNVEV (reference sequence). Trimming took 5 bases from V and 4 from J; bases not matched to a gene: 8. The CDR3 DNA is TGTGCCAGCAGTCCGCGGGAGATCAGATACAATGAGCAGTTCTTC. Amino acid sequence: CASSPREIRYNEQFF.

The chain has TRBV7-9 and TRBJ1-3; TRBD1 matches at 8 bases. Per the germline V gene, CDR1 is SEHNR and CDR2 is FQNEAQ (reference sequence). Trimming at V came to 4 bases and at J to 2 bases, leaving 10 bases not matched to a gene. The CDR3 extends over 17 amino acids. CDR3 bases: TGTGCCAGCAGCTCCTTAACAGGGGGACTAACTGGAAACACCATATATTTT. It yields the protein CASSSLTGGLTGNTIYF.

The CDR3 DNA sequence: TGTGCCAGCAAGGTCCTAGGGGTTCCAAGGGAGACCCAGTACTTC. Translating it yields CASKVLGVPRETQYF. The V gene is TRBV27, the J gene TRBJ2-5; D is perhaps TRBD1 (5 bases). Germline assignment: CDR1 MNHEY and CDR2 SMNVEV (reference sequence). The CDR3 length is 15 residues. The V gene lost 7 bases and the J gene lost 5 bases, with 20 bases spanning the gap.

This clone was picked up one time. V and J are TRBV4-3 and TRBJ2-7; 7 nucleotides line up with TRBD2. CDR1 LGHNA and CDR2 YSLEER come from the germline V gene. Losses at the gene ends were 0 bases for V and 6 bases for J; bases not matched to a gene: 8. The CDR3 length is 15 residues. The CDR3 reads CASSQEFGSSGEQYF. In DNA, the CDR3 is TGCGCCAGCAGCCAAGAATTTGGTTCTAGCGGCGAGCAGTACTTC.

This clone showed up just once. The junction departs from the called germline gene at one end, perhaps through a read error. This chain joins TRBV7-9 and TRBJ2-5; 8 nucleotides agree with TRBD1. CDR1 is SEHNR, CDR2 FQNEAQ, per germline (reference sequence). This CDR3 comprises 15 residues. The CDR3 loop reads CSSSLRTGTRETQYF. In DNA form, the CDR3 reads TGTTCCAGCAGCTTAAGGACAGGGACCCGGGAGACCCAGTACTTC.

V is TRBV6-5 and J is TRBJ2-7; possibly TRBD2 for D (5 bases). The CDR3 is 16 amino acids. Trimming cost V 0 bases and J 1 base, with 13 bases left between them. Germline CDR1 is MNHEY and CDR2 is SVGAGI. In nucleotides, the CDR3 is TGTGCCAGCAGTTACTCAGGCAGCCGGGGTTCCTACGAGCAGTACTTC. This gives the protein CASSYSGSRGSYEQYF.

The CDR3 here is CASSPPAPDSTYEQYF. CDR3 DNA sequence: TGTGCCAGCTCCCCCCCAGCCCCGGACAGTACCTACGAGCAGTACTTC. The chain joins TRBV18 to TRBJ2-7; a possible D gene is TRBD1 (6 bases). The CDR3 has 16 residues. Germline V gene sequence: CDR1 KGHSH, CDR2 LQKENI. Trimming shortened V by 6 bases and J by 2 bases, and 20 bases separated the two germline ends.

This chain uses TRBV6-5 with TRBJ2-7, with D possibly being TRBD1 (6 bases). The CDR3 has 15 residues. Trimming pared 0 bases from V and 3 bases from J, leaving 12 bases between. CDR1 is MNHEY, CDR2 SVGAGI, per germline. The CDR3, as DNA: TGTGCCAGCAGTTACTCGTGGACAGAGGACTACGAGCAGTACTTC. Protein: CASSYSWTEDYEQYF.

V gene TRBV11-2 combines with J gene TRBJ2-1, with D perhaps TRBD1 (5 bases). CDR1 and CDR2 from the germline V gene are SGHAT and FQNNGV. Trimming stripped 5 bases from V and 6 bases from J, with 20 bases between. The CDR3 is made up of 16 amino acids. The CDR3 DNA follows: TGTGCCAGCAGCACCCCAGGGCGATATCGGACCAATGAGCAGTTCTTC. It is translated as CASSTPGRYRTNEQFF.